There are a few counts of the clone carrying this TCR beta chain. Its specificity is not known. The data derive from a study of T cells in localized non-small cell lung cancer. Study results and limitations: Prolonged overall survival went with higher T cell density in the blood. The appearance of a median 57 of the top 100 tumor clones was seen in adjacent lung. Uninvolved adjacent lung showed peak T cell clonality, exceeding tumor. Heterogeneity remains possible, as sequencing covered one tumor region only.

Germline V CDR1 and CDR2: SGDLS, YYNGEE. With 3 bases clipped from V and 8 bases from J, the junction kept 10 bases outside the gene matches. The CDR3 is 15 residues long. Method: immunoSEQ multiplex PCR; TCRdb's copy keeps in-frame clones and lacks some. The sample comprises 4,000 or so clones, about 22% of which are singletons, and over 6.5% rests with the top ten. The input for sequencing was lung tumor tissue, taken before any cancer treatment. The sequence derives from a woman aged 35-75 years with stage I lung adenocarcinoma. The chain uses TRBV9 and TRBJ2-1, with 8 bases identical to TRBD1. In DNA, the CDR3 is TGTGCCAGCAGCGGGAGCAGGGGGCGCGAGGATGAGCAGTTCTTC. Amino acids: CASSGSRGREDEQFF.